The subject of this entry is one T cell receptor (beta chain). An end of the junction does not agree with germline; a read error may underlie this. PCR amplification relied on 60 Vbeta primers (plus 13 Jbeta primers). The protocol was immunoSEQ multiplex PCR, while the TCRdb copy is restricted to in-frame clones and leaves out a portion. This table has around 180,000 clones, around 82% appearing once. These data come from a study of cytomegalovirus exposure and HLA in healthy donors. Study-wide context: Findings of an earlier analysis included 110 million or so unique TCR beta sequences from roughly 190 million T cells.

There are 16 residues in the CDR3. The V gene's germline CDR1 is SEHNR and CDR2 FQNEAQ (reference sequence). Input material: PBMCs. This TCR was sampled from a man aged 55 to 70 in good health and CMV-seronegative. The chain combines TRBV7-9 with TRBJ2-7; 7 bases fit TRBD1. Written as DNA, the CDR3 is TGTTCCAGCAGCTCCCCGGGACAGCCTCTAGGTTACGAGCAGTACTTC. Protein: CSSSSPGQPLGYEQYF.